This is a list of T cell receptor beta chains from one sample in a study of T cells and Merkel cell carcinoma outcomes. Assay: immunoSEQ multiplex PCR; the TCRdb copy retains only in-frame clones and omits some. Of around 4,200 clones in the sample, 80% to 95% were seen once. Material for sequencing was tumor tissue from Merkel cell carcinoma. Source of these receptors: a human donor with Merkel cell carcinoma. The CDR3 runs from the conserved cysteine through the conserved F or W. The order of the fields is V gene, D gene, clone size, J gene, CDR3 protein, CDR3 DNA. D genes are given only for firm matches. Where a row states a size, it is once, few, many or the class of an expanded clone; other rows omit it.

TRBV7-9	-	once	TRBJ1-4	CASSDLGVGEKLFF	TGTGCCAGCAGCGACCTAGGGGTGGGCGAAAAACTGTTTTTT
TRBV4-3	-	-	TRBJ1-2	CASSQDAGNSYGYTF	TGCGCCAGCAGCCAAGATGCAGGGAATTCCTATGGCTACACCTTC
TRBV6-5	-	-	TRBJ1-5	CASSPSGLSNQPQHF	TGTGCCAGCAGTCCTTCAGGGTTGAGCAATCAGCCCCAGCATTTT
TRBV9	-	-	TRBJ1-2	CASSKRGIYGYTF	TGTGCCAGCAGCAAACGGGGAATCTATGGCTACACCTTC
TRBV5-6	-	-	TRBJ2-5	CASSLEGSGQETQYF	TGTGCCAGCAGCTTGGAAGGCTCGGGTCAAGAGACCCAGTACTTC
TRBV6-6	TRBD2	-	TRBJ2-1	CASSETSGSHEQFF	TGTGCCAGCAGTGAGACTAGCGGGAGTCATGAGCAGTTCTTC
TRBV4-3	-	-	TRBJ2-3	CASSQDLSSWDNTDTQYF	TGCGCCAGCAGCCAAGATCTCAGCAGCTGGGACAACACAGATACGCAGTATTTT
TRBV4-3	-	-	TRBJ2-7	CASSQSTGTEQYF	TGCGCCAGCAGCCAATCAACAGGGACCGAGCAGTACTTC
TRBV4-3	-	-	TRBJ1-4	CASSQVGPVWEKLFF	TGCGCCAGCAGCCAAGTCGGTCCTGTATGGGAAAAACTGTTTTTT
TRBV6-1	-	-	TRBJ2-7	CASRPGQNPSYEQYF	TGTGCCAGCAGGCCCGGACAGAATCCATCTTACGAGCAGTACTTC
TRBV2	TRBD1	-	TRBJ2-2	CASSMTGRTGELFF	TGTGCCAGCAGTATGACAGGGCGTACCGGGGAGCTGTTTTTT
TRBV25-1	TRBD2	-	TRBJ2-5	CASSESLAGDQETQYF	TGTGCCAGCAGTGAATCGCTAGCGGGGGATCAAGAGACCCAGTACTTC
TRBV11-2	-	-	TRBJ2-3	CASSLVGLSDTQYF	TGTGCCAGCAGTTTAGTGGGGCTCTCAGATACGCAGTATTTT
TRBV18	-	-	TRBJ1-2	CASSPPGVNILGYTF	TGTGCCAGCTCACCACCAGGGGTCAACATCCTTGGCTACACCTTC
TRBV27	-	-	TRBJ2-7	CASSFRASYEQYF	TGTGCCAGCAGTTTCCGGGCCTCTTACGAGCAGTACTTC
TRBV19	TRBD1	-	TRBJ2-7	CASSIEGQSYEQYF	TGTGCCAGTAGTATAGAGGGACAGTCCTACGAGCAGTACTTC
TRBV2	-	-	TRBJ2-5	CASRMGKTQYF	TGTGCCAGCAGAATGGGAAAGACCCAGTACTTC
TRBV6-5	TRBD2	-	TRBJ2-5	CASSRTSRETQYF	TGTGCCAGCAGCCGGACTAGTCGGGAGACCCAGTACTTC
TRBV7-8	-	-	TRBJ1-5	CASSLNRARNQPQHF	TGTGCCAGCAGCCTTAACAGGGCCCGCAATCAGCCCCAGCATTTT
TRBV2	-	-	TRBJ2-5	CASRMGETQYF	TGTGCCAGCAGAATGGGAGAGACCCAGTACTTC
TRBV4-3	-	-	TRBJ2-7	CASSQDAASYEQYF	TGCGCCAGCAGCCAAGATGCCGCATCCTACGAGCAGTACTTC
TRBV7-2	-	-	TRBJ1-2	CASSLQQAYGYTF	TGTGCCAGCAGCTTACAACAGGCCTATGGCTACACCTTC
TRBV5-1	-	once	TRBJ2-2	CASSLGQTNTRELFF	TGCGCCAGCAGCTTGGGCCAGACGAACACCAGGGAGCTGTTTTTT
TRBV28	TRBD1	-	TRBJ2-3	CASSFADRGEFTDTQYF	TGTGCCAGCAGTTTCGCCGACAGGGGAGAATTCACAGATACGCAGTATTTT
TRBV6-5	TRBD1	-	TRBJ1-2	CASSRRTGGAEGYTF	TGTGCCAGCAGCCGCCGGACAGGGGGCGCAGAAGGCTACACCTTC
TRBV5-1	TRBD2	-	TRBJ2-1	CASRDNGLAGWRNNEQFF	TGCGCCAGCAGAGACAACGGACTAGCGGGTTGGAGAAACAATGAGCAGTTCTTC
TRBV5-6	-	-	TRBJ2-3	CASSFGGSANTQYF	TGTGCCAGCAGCTTTGGAGGGAGTGCGAATACGCAGTATTTT
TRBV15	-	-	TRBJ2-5	CATSRARFEFGAQYF	TGTGCCACCAGCAGAGCACGCTTTGAATTTGGGGCCCAGTACTTC
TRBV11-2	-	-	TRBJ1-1	CASSPFREVPEAFF	TGTGCCAGCAGCCCTTTCCGGGAAGTCCCTGAAGCTTTCTTT
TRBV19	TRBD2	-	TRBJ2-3	CASTAREATDTQYF	TGTGCCAGTACCGCCCGGGAGGCCACAGATACGCAGTATTTT
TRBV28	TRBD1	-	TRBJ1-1	CASSPLGQLNTEAFF	TGTGCCAGCAGTCCCCTGGGACAGCTGAACACTGAAGCTTTCTTT
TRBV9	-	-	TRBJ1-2	CASSRKTYGYTF	TGTGCCAGCTCAAGAAAGACCTATGGCTACACCTTC
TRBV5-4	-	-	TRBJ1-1	CASSPPRGGRSTEAFF	TGTGCCAGCAGCCCTCCGCGGGGGGGCAGATCCACTGAAGCTTTCTTT
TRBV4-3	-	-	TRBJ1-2	CASSQEAGYVDYGYTF	TGCGCCAGCAGCCAAGAAGCAGGGTATGTGGACTATGGCTACACCTTC
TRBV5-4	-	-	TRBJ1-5	CASSLGRDQPQHF	TGTGCCAGCAGCTTGGGCAGGGATCAGCCCCAGCATTTT
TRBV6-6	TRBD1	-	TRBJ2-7	CASSYIGTGHPEQYF	TGTGCCAGCAGTTACATAGGGACAGGTCACCCAGAGCAGTACTTC
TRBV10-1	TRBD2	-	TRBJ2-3	CASSEGSGGTDTQYF	TGCGCCAGCAGTGAGGGTAGCGGGGGCACAGATACGCAGTATTTT
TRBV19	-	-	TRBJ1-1	CASSIGGNTEAFF	TGTGCCAGTAGTATCGGGGGGAACACTGAAGCTTTCTTT
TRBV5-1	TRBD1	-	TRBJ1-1	CASSPGQGATEAFF	TGCGCCAGCAGCCCGGGACAGGGGGCCACTGAAGCTTTCTTT
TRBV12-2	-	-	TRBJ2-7	CASRLVGLAGEVYEQYF	TGTGCAAGTCGCTTAGTCGGGCTAGCGGGAGAGGTATACGAGCAGTACTTC
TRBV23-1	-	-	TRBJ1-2	CASGHPRGRSTRGYTF	TGCGCCAGCGGCCATCCTCGGGGGAGATCGACAAGGGGCTACACCTTC
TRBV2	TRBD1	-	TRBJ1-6	CASSEALLGTGANSPLHF	TGTGCCAGCAGTGAAGCGCTTCTGGGGACAGGGGCTAATTCACCCCTCCACTTT
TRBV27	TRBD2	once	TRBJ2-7	CASRRAGVTYEQYF	TGTGCCAGCAGAAGGGCGGGAGTCACCTACGAGCAGTACTTC
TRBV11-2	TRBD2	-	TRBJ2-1	CASSSTGASGGYNEQFF	TGTGCCAGCAGCTCCACCGGGGCTAGCGGGGGTTACAATGAGCAGTTCTTC
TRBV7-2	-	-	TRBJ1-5	CASSLAGGDSNQPQHF	TGTGCCAGCAGCTTAGCTGGGGGGGATAGCAATCAGCCCCAGCATTTT